This TCR beta chain originates from a study of post-analysis software for immune sequencing data. This clonotype was detected a few times. Unique molecular identifiers had been added to the TCR beta cDNA libraries. Each CDR3 protein gets one entry after TCRdb re-called the PCR reads with MiXCR. This sample carries around 700,000 distinct CDR3 sequences, 59% of them seen once, and the ten largest clones take around 11%. The sequencing input was blood. The sequence derives from a girl aged 2-10 years with multiple sclerosis.

CDR3 sequence reads: CASSLSPTDTQYF. DNA of the CDR3: TGTGCCAGCAGCTTAAGCCCCACAGATACGCAGTATTTT. The chain recombines TRBV7-3 with TRBJ2-3; D gene uncertain. V lost 1 base, J lost 2 bases, and 4 bases lay in between. This CDR3 comprises 13 residues. In germline, CDR1 is SGHTA, CDR2 FQGTGA.